This TCR beta chain is drawn from a study of shared clonotypes between healthy human individuals. The method was immunoSEQ multiplex PCR; TCRdb's version includes in-frame clones alone and lacks a portion of them. The sample lists a few hundred thousand clones, approximately 77% occurring once. CDR1 and CDR2 (germline): SGHTA, FQGTGA. The CDR3 length is 15 residues. Trimming pared 2 bases from V and 4 bases from J, leaving 15 bases between. This receptor was obtained from a woman in her thirties or forties in good health. Some clones in this sample may be carry-over from other donors' samples. J is TRBJ2-7 and V is TRBV7-3; D is possibly TRBD1 (6 bases). The sequenced sample was PBMCs. The CDR3 bases are TGTGCCAGCAGCTTACCCCTTGGACAGATGTACGAGCAGTACTTC. Protein product: CASSLPLGQMYEQYF.